This paragraph reports one T cell receptor beta chain. Its specificity is unknown. Each sample had two DNA replicates, 0.45 to 0.65 ug blood or roughly 1.4 ug tissue. Measured with immunoSEQ multiplex PCR; TCRdb has only the in-frame clones, and not every one. The table records 20,000 or so clones, 76% of them present only once. The data were taken from a study of early stage breast cancer tumors. Study observations and caveats: Tumor and normal breast were distinguished via blood comparison in 14 of 16 patients.

Specimen: blood. This clonotype originated in a person in their sixties or seventies with breast cancer.

The CDR3 sequence: CASSLSSGANVLTF. For the CDR3, the DNA is TGTGCCAGCAGCCTGAGCTCTGGGGCCAACGTCCTGACTTTC. The chain links TRBV7-6 to TRBJ2-6; D is unresolved. The CDR3 is 14 amino acids. The V gene lost 5 bases and the J gene lost 0 bases, with 5 bases spanning the gap. The germline gives CDR1 SGHVS, CDR2 FNYEAQ.